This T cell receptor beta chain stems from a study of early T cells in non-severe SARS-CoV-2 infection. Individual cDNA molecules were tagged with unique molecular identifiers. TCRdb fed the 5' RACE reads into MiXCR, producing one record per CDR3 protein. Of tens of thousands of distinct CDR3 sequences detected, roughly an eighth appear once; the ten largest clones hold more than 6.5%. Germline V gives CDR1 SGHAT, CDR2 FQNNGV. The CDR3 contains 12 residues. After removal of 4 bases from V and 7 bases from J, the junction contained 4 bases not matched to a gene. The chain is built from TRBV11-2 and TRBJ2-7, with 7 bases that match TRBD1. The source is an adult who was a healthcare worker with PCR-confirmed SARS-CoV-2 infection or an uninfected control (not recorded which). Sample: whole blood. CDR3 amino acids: CASSSTGIEQYF. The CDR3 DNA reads TGTGCCAGCAGCTCGACAGGGATAGAGCAGTACTTC.